These 10 T cell receptor beta chains originate from one sample sequenced in a study of OX40 agonist ivuxolimab in advanced cancers. The method was immunoSEQ multiplex PCR; TCRdb's version includes in-frame clones alone and lacks a portion of them. The profile shows 68,000 or so clones, just over 85% of them singletons. Sequencing was performed on CD4+ or CD8+ T cells sorted from blood, taken in a trial of the OX40 agonist ivuxolimab. The receptors here all came from an adult with an advanced solid tumor such as melanoma, head and neck, liver or kidney cancer.

Notes on this clone: In the same sample, other DNA sequences code for this CDR3. The chain joins TRBV5-1 to TRBJ1-3; D gene uncertain. The germline CDR1 and CDR2 sequences are SGHRS and YFSETQ. Trimming removed 0 bases from V and 3 bases from J, with 7 bases in between. This CDR3 contains 14 residues. The CDR3: CASSLGVSGNTIYF. CDR3 DNA sequence: TGCGCCAGCAGCTTGGGAGTCAGTGGAAACACCATATATTTT.

This sequence joins TRBV11-3 and TRBJ2-7; D may be TRBD1 (6 bases). Germline V CDR1 and CDR2: SGHNT, YENEEA. V was pared by 7 bases and J by 5 bases, with 9 bases between. The CDR3 runs 11 residues. The CDR3 spells CASTGENEQYF. DNA of the CDR3: TGTGCCAGCACAGGGGAAAACGAGCAGTACTTC.

This chain uses TRBV5-1 with TRBJ1-2; 10 bases are a match to TRBD1. After removal of 4 bases from V and 6 bases from J, the junction contained 9 bases not matched to a gene. Germline-derived CDR1 and CDR2 are SGHRS and YFSETQ. CDR3 length equals 15 residues. DNA of the CDR3: TGCGCCAGCAGCCCCCAGACAGGGGGCATCGATGGCTACACCTTC. It translates to CASSPQTGGIDGYTF.

This chain joins TRBV5-1 and TRBJ2-1, with TRBD1 as a possible D gene (6 bases). The CDR3 sequence is 16 residues long. V was clipped by 0 bases and J by 2 bases, with 12 bases between them. Germline V lookup: CDR1 SGHRS, CDR2 YFSETQ. As DNA, the CDR3 is TGCGCCAGCAGCTTGGATCAACAGGGCCCCTACAATGAGCAGTTCTTC. Translated, it gives CASSLDQQGPYNEQFF.

The chain uses TRBV18 and TRBJ1-4, with a possible D match to TRBD1 (5 bases). Germline V gives CDR1 KGHSH, CDR2 LQKENI. Trimming shortened V by 0 bases and J by 6 bases, and 11 bases separated the two germline ends. The CDR3 sequence is 15 residues long. The CDR3 sequence is CASSPPRGTDEKLFF. Here the CDR3 DNA reads TGTGCCAGCTCACCACCGCGGGGGACTGATGAAAAACTGTTTTTT.

V gene TRBV19 combines with J gene TRBJ1-5; no firm D call. Trimming pared 3 bases from V and 7 bases from J, leaving 7 bases between. This CDR3 region has 12 residues. From germline, CDR1 is LNHDA and CDR2 SQIVND (reference sequence). CDR3 loop: CASSIGRQPQHF. DNA of the CDR3: TGTGCCAGTAGTATCGGGAGACAGCCCCAGCATTTT.

The CDR3 nucleotides read TGTGCCAGCAGTCGAAACCGGGGACAAGAGACCCAGTACTTC. Amino acids: CASSRNRGQETQYF. V is TRBV7-6 and J is TRBJ2-5; D is perhaps TRBD2 (5 bases). Per the germline V gene, CDR1 is SGHVS and CDR2 is FNYEAQ. There are 14 residues in the CDR3. Trimming took 6 bases from V and 2 from J, leaving 13 bases between them. The full variable domain, with the rest looked up from reference TRBV7-6 and TRBJ2-5, is GAGVSQSPRYKVTKRGQDVALRCDPISGHVSLYWYRQALGQGPEFLTYFNYEAQQDKSGLPNDRFSAERPEGSISTLTIQRTEQRDSAMYRCASSRNRGQETQYFGPGTRLLVL.

The chain recombines TRBV5-4 with TRBJ1-2; 8 nucleotides agree with TRBD1. The trim removed 5 bases at V and 2 bases at J, leaving 2 bases unmatched. Per the germline V gene, CDR1 is SGHNT and CDR2 is YYREEE (reference sequence). This CDR3 has 13 residues. In DNA form, the CDR3 reads TGTGCCAGCAGTCGGACAGGGAACTATGGCTACACCTTC. This encodes CASSRTGNYGYTF.

The table lists this clone with a few counts. The J gene is TRBJ1-4, the V gene TRBV7-9, with TRBD1 matching 9 bases. This CDR3 is built from 14 residues. The trim removed 3 bases at V and 9 bases at J, leaving 5 bases unmatched. Per germline, CDR1 SEHNR and CDR2 FQNEAQ (reference sequence). The CDR3 coding sequence is TGTGCCAGCAGCTTCCGGGACAGGGATCAAAAACTGTTTTTT. Its protein product is CASSFRDRDQKLFF.

The gene calls are TRBV4-2 and TRBJ2-7; TRBD2 aligns across 8 bases. The J segment lost 4 bases and the V segment lost 0 bases, leaving 8 bases of the junction unmatched. The CDR3 has 16 amino acids. Germline CDR1 is LGHNA and CDR2 is YNFKEQ. The CDR3 reads CASSQDRTSGPYEQYF. DNA for the CDR3: TGTGCCAGCAGCCAAGATCGAACTAGCGGACCTTACGAGCAGTACTTC.